This TCR beta chain is from a study of identifying expanded T cells in peripheral blood. Here immunoSEQ multiplex PCR was the method, and the copy in TCRdb shows in-frame clones only, minus some. Among about 130,000 clones listed, about 88% were seen once. Healthy donors had no documented immune events, such as infections, while sampled. Study observations and caveats: Approximately two-week clone count variance significantly increased as total template count grew.

Worth noting for this clone: As yet, its antigen is unknown.

Looked up from germline, CDR1 is SGDLS and CDR2 is YYNGEE. The germline V and J ends were trimmed by 4 bases and 0 bases, with 14 bases remaining between them. CDR3 length: 15 residues. This clonotype was obtained from a person aged 18-70 years in good health. The sequenced material came from blood. The rearrangement joins TRBV9 to TRBJ2-7; perhaps TRBD2 as D (5 bases). The CDR3 sequence: CASSRRTDLSYEQYF. CDR3 nucleotides: TGTGCCAGCAGCAGGAGGACCGACCTCTCCTACGAGCAGTACTTC.